Listed below are T cell receptor beta chains from one sample, sequenced in a study of blood T cell repertoires in COVID-19. TCRdb keeps only in-frame clones here, not all; method: immunoSEQ multiplex PCR. The data show 300,000 to 450,000 clones, approximately 89% seen once. Sequencing was done on a sample of peripheral blood. Source of these receptors: a woman aged 55 to 70 with COVID-19, enrolled during active disease. Each CDR3 is given with its conserved first and last residue. Fields, in order: clone size, V gene, CDR3 protein. Where a row states a size, it is once, few, many or the class of an expanded clone; other rows omit it.

clone size: -; V gene: TRBV5-1; CDR3 protein: CASSLGTGETQYF
clone size: -; V gene: TRBV18; CDR3 protein: CASSPQRLGETQYF
clone size: -; V gene: TRBV7-9; CDR3 protein: CASSLVGGGYGYTF
clone size: -; V gene: TRBV18; CDR3 protein: CASSQGAKMNTEAFF
clone size: -; V gene: TRBV7-9; CDR3 protein: CASSRGQVLGYTF
clone size: -; V gene: TRBV10-1; CDR3 protein: CARRGQGHSPLHF
clone size: once; V gene: TRBV7-3; CDR3 protein: CASSRTGLNTEAFF
clone size: -; V gene: TRBV7-2; CDR3 protein: CASSPQPGLTNNEQFF
clone size: -; V gene: TRBV28; CDR3 protein: CASTRYSGGARETQYF
clone size: -; V gene: TRBV28; CDR3 protein: CASSLGANFNYGYTF
clone size: -; V gene: TRBV6-6; CDR3 protein: CASSYSIFGGADEAFF
clone size: once; V gene: TRBV5-4; CDR3 protein: CASSPRQDAYEQYF
clone size: -; V gene: TRBV19; CDR3 protein: CASSIRGRNEQYF
clone size: -; V gene: TRBV7-2; CDR3 protein: CASSHNRDHGYTF
clone size: -; V gene: TRBV11-2; CDR3 protein: CASRHGTGTKANYGYTF
clone size: -; V gene: TRBV10-3; CDR3 protein: CAIRWTGGARTGELFF
clone size: -; V gene: TRBV5-1; CDR3 protein: CASSLTGYTF
clone size: -; V gene: TRBV29-1; CDR3 protein: CSVDRQGQETQYF
clone size: -; V gene: TRBV5-8; CDR3 protein: CASSLPLQGTYNEQFF
clone size: -; V gene: TRBV18; CDR3 protein: CASSPVMTVDTQYF
clone size: -; V gene: TRBV6-5; CDR3 protein: CASTRYSATNEKLFF
clone size: once; V gene: TRBV19; CDR3 protein: CASSPQGGVGNTIYF
clone size: -; V gene: TRBV19; CDR3 protein: CASSIGGLHLNYGYTF
clone size: few; V gene: TRBV2; CDR3 protein: CASSYPRGGGTSNQPQHF
clone size: -; V gene: TRBV1; CDR3 protein: CTSSQGPGGGYEQYF
clone size: -; V gene: TRBV18; CDR3 protein: CASSPARGESAGEAFF
clone size: -; V gene: TRBV18; CDR3 protein: CASSPKSRDFYSPLHF
clone size: -; V gene: TRBV7-8; CDR3 protein: CASRTGTGNEKLFF
clone size: -; V gene: TRBV6-5; CDR3 protein: CATRTGGGTGELFF
clone size: -; V gene: TRBV21-1; CDR3 protein: CASNSLQVDMNTEAFF
clone size: once; V gene: TRBV5-1; CDR3 protein: CASSLLEGPDTQYF
clone size: -; V gene: TRBV7-2; CDR3 protein: CASSPGTGLGTQYF
clone size: once; V gene: TRBV6-5; CDR3 protein: CASRPQTSGNYEQYF
clone size: -; V gene: TRBV18; CDR3 protein: CASSPSTILNTGELFF
clone size: -; V gene: TRBV7-9; CDR3 protein: CASMERGASAFF
clone size: -; V gene: TRBV18; CDR3 protein: CASSPGRNSNQPQHF
clone size: -; V gene: TRBV19; CDR3 protein: CASSLGQGASGQPQHF
clone size: -; V gene: TRBV7-8; CDR3 protein: CASSFGGVLYEQYF
clone size: -; V gene: TRBV6-2/TRBV6-3; CDR3 protein: CASSAVPGHGRYEQYF
clone size: -; V gene: TRBV6-1; CDR3 protein: CASSEAGQLRGAFF
clone size: -; V gene: TRBV7-9; CDR3 protein: CASSRDSHSGANVLTF
clone size: -; V gene: TRBV10-3; CDR3 protein: CAISEEGMGYNSPLHF
clone size: -; V gene: TRBV19; CDR3 protein: CASRDNLGNSPLHF
clone size: few; V gene: TRBV7-9; CDR3 protein: CASSLGGGDQPQHF
clone size: -; V gene: TRBV6-6; CDR3 protein: CASSPDGVTEAFF
clone size: -; V gene: TRBV10-3; CDR3 protein: CAISESTLSGLRTDTQYF
clone size: -; V gene: TRBV4-1; CDR3 protein: CASTQPLLAGHEQFF
clone size: -; V gene: TRBV3-1/TRBV3-2; CDR3 protein: CASSQIGARQRYEQYF
clone size: few; V gene: TRBV29-1; CDR3 protein: CSVEKGLGYTF
clone size: -; V gene: TRBV4-2; CDR3 protein: CASSQDRGKLTSGDTRETQYF
clone size: -; V gene: TRBV28; CDR3 protein: CASGRPGTGTDTQYF
clone size: -; V gene: TRBV11-2; CDR3 protein: CASRRDRNTEAFF
clone size: -; V gene: TRBV7-2; CDR3 protein: CASSLAWGSGGAVGKNIQYF
clone size: -; V gene: TRBV18; CDR3 protein: CASSPDREAFF
clone size: -; V gene: TRBV7-2; CDR3 protein: CASSQNRVSTDTQYF
clone size: -; V gene: TRBV28; CDR3 protein: CASNPGTASSPLHF
clone size: -; V gene: TRBV15; CDR3 protein: CATSRDPGGARGGYTF
clone size: few; V gene: TRBV19; CDR3 protein: CASTNRGLGNSPLHF
clone size: -; V gene: TRBV6-6; CDR3 protein: CASRGQGETDTQYF